These 12 T cell receptor beta chains originate from one sample sequenced in a study of monozygotic twins with inflammatory bowel disease. Each CDR3 protein gets one entry in TCRdb, which reprocessed the 5' RACE reads and gives no DNA. The listing records approximately 150,000 distinct CDR3 sequences. Sequenced material: blood. The receptors stem from a human donor with ulcerative colitis or Crohn's disease, or a healthy co-twin of an affected twin (not recorded which).

The gene calls are TRBV2 and TRBJ2-1. CDR3 size: 15 residues. Germline V CDR1 and CDR2: SNHLY, FYNNEI. The CDR3 protein is CASSEPLSSYNEQFF. Drawing the rest from reference TRBV2 and TRBJ2-1, the complete variable domain is EPEVTQTPSHQVTQMGQEVILRCVPISNHLYFYWYRQILGQKVEFLVSFYNNEISEKSEIFDDQFSVERPDGSNFTLKIRSTKLEDSAMYFCASSEPLSSYNEQFFGPGTRLTVL.

The rearrangement joins TRBV29-1 to TRBJ2-1; the D gene TCRdb calls, TRBD2, cannot be checked with no DNA. CDR1 and CDR2 (germline): SQVTM, ANQGSEA. The CDR3 spans 16 residues. The CDR3: CSVLTSGGSSYNEQFF.

The chain carries TRBV27 and TRBJ2-1; TCRdb's D call of TRBD2 is untestable without DNA. CDR3 length: 14 amino acids. CDR1 is MNHEY and CDR2 is SMNVEV in the germline V gene (reference sequence). CDR3 protein: CASSLSTGRNEQFF.

V and J are TRBV4-2 and TRBJ2-3; absent DNA, TCRdb's TRBD2 call cannot be checked. Germline V CDR1 and CDR2: LGHNA, YNFKEQ. This CDR3 region has 18 residues. CDR3 region: CASSRTATGTSGTDTQYF.

J is TRBJ2-7 and V is TRBV7-9; lacking DNA, the TRBD2 call made by TCRdb goes unchecked. Germline V CDR1 and CDR2: SEHNR, FQNEAQ (reference sequence). This CDR3 spans 16 amino acids. The CDR3 is CASTPSGGARSYEQYF.

The chain employs TRBV20-1 and TRBJ1-6. CDR1 is DFQATT, CDR2 SNEGSKA, per germline (reference sequence). The CDR3 length is 13 residues. CDR3 in amino acids: CSVRSSYNSPLHF.

V gene TRBV20-1 combines with J gene TRBJ1-4. Germline lookup yields CDR1 DFQATT and CDR2 SNEGSKA (reference sequence). This CDR3 contains 14 residues. The CDR3 loop is CSASDGSTNEKLFF.

The chain links TRBV3-1 to TRBJ1-5. Germline V lookup: CDR1 LGHDT, CDR2 YNNKEL (reference sequence). The CDR3 sequence is 13 residues long. This chain's CDR3 is CASSQGLNQPQHF.

The chain uses TRBV4-3 and TRBJ2-2; TCRdb proposes TRBD2, but this gene call is untestable without DNA. CDR3 length: 18 residues. Germline CDR1 and CDR2: LGHNA and YSLEER. CDR3 loop: CASSQAEWTSANTGELFF.

V and J are TRBV19 and TRBJ2-6; the D gene TCRdb calls, TRBD1, cannot be checked with no DNA. Germline V gene sequence: CDR1 LNHDA, CDR2 SQIVND (reference sequence). The CDR3 spans 14 residues. The CDR3 sequence: CATANRAGANVLTF.

The chain is built from TRBV30 and TRBJ1-4; TCRdb returns TRBD1, unconfirmable since there is no DNA. Germline values: CDR1 GTSNPN, CDR2 SVGIG (reference sequence). The CDR3 totals 15 residues. The CDR3 loop is CAWNLKGAANEKLFF.

The chain joins TRBV6-5 to TRBJ2-6; TCRdb lists TRBD1, though no DNA is available to test this call. Germline CDR1 is MNHEY and CDR2 is SVGAGI. The CDR3 is 16 amino acids. The CDR3 sequence: CASSYLGGSGANVLTF.